A single sample gave rise to the 6 T cell receptor beta chains below, sequenced in a study of blood T cell repertoires in COVID-19. Using immunoSEQ multiplex PCR, the repertoire was profiled, and TCRdb retains in-frame clones only, with some absent. Of roughly 410,000 clones listed, roughly 90% are singletons. Sequenced material: peripheral blood. These receptors all stem from a man aged 40-55 years with acute or convalescent COVID-19.

V and J are TRBV6-2 or TRBV6-3 and TRBJ2-3, with D hard to call. V was trimmed by 5 bases and J by 0 bases, leaving 18 bases between them. CDR3 length: 17 residues. CDR1 is MNHEY, CDR2 SVGEGT, per germline. This chain's CDR3 is CASSPLGHSASTDTQYF. For the CDR3, the DNA is TGTGCCAGCAGTCCCCTCGGCCACAGTGCTAGCACAGATACGCAGTATTTT.

The V gene is TRBV3-1 (or the pseudogene TRBV3-2), the J gene TRBJ1-6, with D possibly being TRBD1 (6 bases). Germline V gene lookup returns CDR1 LGHDT and CDR2 YNNKEL (reference sequence). The CDR3 loop spans 14 amino acids. Trimming removed 1 base at V and 6 bases at J, with 7 bases between. CDR3 residues: CASSQGRGNSPLHF. As DNA, the CDR3 is TGTGCCAGCAGCCAAGGCAGGGGTAATTCACCCCTCCACTTT.

The chain recombines TRBV28 with TRBJ2-7, with a tentative D call TRBD1 (6 bases). V lost 8 bases, J lost 1 base, and 21 bases lay in between. The length of the CDR3 is 16 residues. Germline V gene sequence: CDR1 MDHEN, CDR2 SYDVKM. The CDR3 nucleotides read TGTGCCAGCCGGTTGTATACAGGGCCGGGGTCCTACGAGCAGTACTTC. This codes for CASRLYTGPGSYEQYF.

J is TRBJ2-5 and V is TRBV28, with 7 bases fitting TRBD2. The CDR3 loop spans 14 amino acids. Germline CDR1 and CDR2: MDHEN and SYDVKM. With 1 base clipped from V and 4 bases from J, the junction kept 3 bases outside the gene matches. CDR3 region: CASSLSIAGETQYF. Here the CDR3 DNA reads TGTGCCAGCAGTTTATCCATAGCGGGAGAGACCCAGTACTTC.

The rearrangement joins TRBV27 to TRBJ1-5, with D perhaps TRBD1 (5 bases). Trimming pared 1 base from V and 1 base from J, leaving 14 bases between. CDR1 is MNHEY and CDR2 is SMNVEV in the germline V gene (reference sequence). There are 17 residues in the CDR3. CDR3 DNA sequence: TGTGCCAGCAGTTTATGGGGCGGACTAGGGAGCAATCAGCCCCAGCATTTT. It specifies CASSLWGGLGSNQPQHF.

The chain recombines TRBV15 with TRBJ2-3; D might be TRBD1 (5 bases). This CDR3 spans 15 amino acids. Germline lookup yields CDR1 LNHNV and CDR2 YYDKDF (reference sequence). The V and J ends lost 1 base and 0 bases respectively, with 8 bases between them. CDR3 sequence (DNA): TGTGCCACCAGCAGAGCAGGGTACAGCACAGATACGCAGTATTTT. Translating gives CATSRAGYSTDTQYF.